A selection of T cell receptor beta chains follows, all from one sample in a study of T cells after yellow fever vaccination. Each CDR3 protein is one row after TCRdb ran MiXCR on the 5' RACE reads. Of 300,000 to 400,000 distinct CDR3 sequences in the sample, approximately 9% were seen once. The starting material was PBMCs, obtained on the day of the first yellow fever vaccination. All receptors come from a man younger than 35 who received the YFV17D yellow fever vaccine. Each CDR3 is given with its conserved first and last residue. D genes are given only for firm matches. Size values are once, few and many counts, or a class for expanded clones, and some rows have none.

>.|few|TRBV11-1|TRBJ2-6
TGTGCCAGCAGCTTAAGGGCAGGCAGGGTGAGTGGGGCCAACGTCCTGACTTTC
CASSLRAGRVSGANVLTF
>.|few|TRBV28|TRBJ1-2
TGTGCCAGCATCGAGGGCCCCATGAATTATGGCTACACCTTC
CASIEGPMNYGYTF
>.|.|TRBV4-1|TRBJ2-2
TGCGCCAGCAGCCGTTCCCTAGGACTGGAGTCCGGGGAGCTGTTTTTT
CASSRSLGLESGELFF
>.|.|TRBV20-1|TRBJ1-3
TGCAGTGCTAGAGCGTCGGCAGGTTACCTCTCTGGAAACACCATATATTTT
CSARASAGYLSGNTIYF
>.|few|TRBV7-6|TRBJ2-2
TGTGCCAGCAGCCCACAGGGCGGGGACACCGGGGAGCTGTTTTTT
CASSPQGGDTGELFF
>.|.|TRBV4-3|TRBJ2-3
TGCGCCAGCAGCCAAGATGAGGGGACTAGCACAGATACGCAGTATTTT
CASSQDEGTSTDTQYF
>.|few|TRBV20-1|TRBJ1-1
TGCAGTTCTATCAGACACCTGAACACTGAAGCTTTCTTT
CSSIRHLNTEAFF
>.|few|TRBV28|TRBJ1-6
TGTGCCAGCAAACCAGGGGCGTATTCTTCACCCCTCCACTTT
CASKPGAYSSPLHF
>.|few|TRBV29-1|TRBJ2-4
TGCAGCGTTGAGACAACAGGGCGCATTCAGTACTTC
CSVETTGRIQYF
>.|.|TRBV5-4|TRBJ2-1
TGTGCCAGCAGCTGGGCTACCAGCAATGAGCAGTTCTTC
CASSWATSNEQFF
>TRBD1|.|TRBV5-1|TRBJ2-1
TGCGCCAGCAGCTTGGCCGGTAGACAGGGGGCAGTGAATGAGCAGTTCTTC
CASSLAGRQGAVNEQFF
>TRBD2|many|TRBV12-3/TRBV12-4|TRBJ2-1
TGTGCCAGCGGCGGGGGGGCCTCCTACAATGAGCAGTTCTTC
CASGGGASYNEQFF
>.|.|TRBV30|TRBJ1-1
TGTGCCTGGAGTTTCAGACCGGGTAAAGCTTTCTTT
CAWSFRPGKAFF
>.|many|TRBV12-3/TRBV12-4|TRBJ2-7
TGTGCCAGCAGTGAGGGAGCCTACGAGCAGTACTTC
CASSEGAYEQYF
>.|.|TRBV9|TRBJ2-1
TGTGCCAGCAGCGTAGGAGGGGACCGCCGTAGTGAGCAGTTCTTC
CASSVGGDRRSEQFF
>.|many|TRBV7-9|TRBJ2-2
TGTGCCAGCAGCCATAACACCGGGGAGCTGTTTTTT
CASSHNTGELFF
>TRBD1|.|TRBV28|TRBJ2-2
TGTGCCAGCAGTGGGAGGGACAGGGGTATGTTCGGGGAGCTGTTTTTT
CASSGRDRGMFGELFF
>TRBD2|.|TRBV5-1|TRBJ2-3
TGCGCCAGCAGCTTGGGCGGCGTCGGCGGGGGTGGAGATACGCAGTATTTT
CASSLGGVGGGGDTQYF
>.|.|TRBV6-6|TRBJ2-1
TGTGCCAGCAGTCCCCAGGCCGATGAGCAGTTCTTC
CASSPQADEQFF
>.|.|TRBV5-6|TRBJ2-3
TGTGCCAGCAGCTTGACTCAAACGGGGACTAGCACAGATACGCAGTATTTT
CASSLTQTGTSTDTQYF
>TRBD2|.|TRBV20-1|TRBJ2-2
TGCAGTGCTAGAGATCCGGGGTCTAGCGGGGCCCCCGGGGAGCTGTTTTTT
CSARDPGSSGAPGELFF
>TRBD1|.|TRBV7-6|TRBJ1-5
TGTGCCAGCAGCTTACATGGGGACAGGGGTCAGCCCCAGCATTTT
CASSLHGDRGQPQHF
>.|.|TRBV28|TRBJ1-6
TGTGCCAGCGGTGGGACGGGGGAGGCCTTAGATTCACCCCTCCACTTT
CASGGTGEALDSPLHF
>.|.|TRBV29-1|TRBJ2-6
TGCAGCGTTGGGACTGGCTCTGGGGCCAACGTCCTGACTTTC
CSVGTGSGANVLTF